Shown below are 14 T cell receptor beta chains from a single sample sequenced in a study of vaccination and CD4 T cells after COVID-19. Stated treatment: roughly 11-day PBMC culture with coronavirus spike peptide pools or control peptides (ViraFEST assay). Antigens for these TCRs are unknown. With the Oncomine TCR Beta short-read assay, DNA from cultured CD4+ T cells was sequenced. Each CDR3 protein gets one entry after TCRdb re-called the PCR reads with MiXCR. Of 25,000 or so distinct CDR3 sequences in the sample, approximately 67% were seen once. The sample was CD4+ T cells from blood, cultured in vitro, taken after SARS-CoV-2 vaccination. The receptor source for this set is a human donor who received a COVID-19 vaccine.

The chain employs TRBV7-2 and TRBJ2-7; 10 bases match TRBD1. The CDR3 runs to 14 residues. Trimming at V came to 4 bases and at J to 4 bases, leaving 4 bases not matched to a gene. The germline V gene has CDR1 SGHTA and CDR2 FQGNSA. CDR3 DNA: TGTGCCAGCAGCTCGGACAGGGGGTGGTACGAGCAGTACTTC. It yields the protein CASSSDRGWYEQYF.

The sample holds a few counts of this clonotype. This chain links TRBV19 with TRBJ1-6; 7 positions match TRBD1. This CDR3 contains 16 residues. CDR1 and CDR2 from the germline V gene are LNHDA and SQIVND (reference sequence). V lost 6 bases to trimming and J lost 5 bases; unmatched junction nucleotides: 10. The CDR3 DNA reads as TGTGCCAGTAGCGTCTCTACCGGGACAGATAATTCACCCCTCCACTTT. Translation: CASSVSTGTDNSPLHF.

This chain connects TRBV12-3 or TRBV12-4 to TRBJ2-3; D possibly uses TRBD1 or TRBD2 (5 bases each). This CDR3 spans 12 amino acids. V lost 6 bases and J 8 bases, leaving 12 bases between the germline ends. The CDR3 coding sequence is TGTGCCAGCAGCCCATTTGGGGGTACGCAGTATTTT. As protein: CASSPFGGTQYF.

The V call is TRBV7-9, the J call TRBJ1-2, with 7 bases that match TRBD1. The CDR3 contains 14 residues. V lost 4 bases, J lost 4 bases, and 6 bases stayed unmatched. Germline loops: CDR1 SEHNR, CDR2 FQNEAQ (reference sequence). The CDR3 region is CASSSDRLLYGYTF. The CDR3 DNA is TGTGCCAGCAGCTCGGACAGGCTCCTCTATGGCTACACCTTC.

This chain uses TRBV24-1 with TRBJ2-5; the D gene is possibly TRBD2 (7 bases). In germline, CDR1 is KGHDR, CDR2 SFDVKD. V was shortened by 3 bases and J by 5 bases, with 15 bases between the two germline ends. This CDR3 region has 15 residues. CDR3 sequence (DNA): TGTGCCACCAGTGATATCCGGGGGGCGAGCGAGACCCAGTACTTC. It codes for CATSDIRGASETQYF.

This clonotype was recorded once. The chain employs TRBV27 and TRBJ1-4; no clear D. The V and J ends lost 5 bases and 12 bases respectively, with 16 bases between them. The CDR3 sequence is 13 residues long. Germline V CDR1 and CDR2: MNHEY, SMNVEV (reference sequence). The CDR3 sequence: CASSPDTMAELFF. CDR3 coding DNA: TGTGCCAGCAGTCCCGACACGATGGCGGAACTGTTTTTT.

The chain couples TRBV21-1 to TRBJ2-3; the D call in the table, TRBD2, was not verified against the DNA. TRBV21-1 is an annotated pseudogene. CDR3 length: 23 amino acids. CDR3 residues: CASSKTRTGGVGLAVLQTDTQYF. DNA of the CDR3: TGTGCCAGCTCCAAGACCCGCACAGGGGGCGTGGGACTAGCGGTCTTACAGACAGATACGCAGTATTTT.

The rearrangement joins TRBV7-9 to TRBJ1-2; D gene unclear. V shed 6 bases and J shed 3 bases, with 2 bases lying between them. The CDR3 contains 10 residues. From germline, CDR1 is SEHNR and CDR2 FQNEAQ (reference sequence). Here the CDR3 DNA reads TGTGCCAGCAGGGACTATGGCTACACCTTC. Its translation: CASRDYGYTF.

The chain has TRBV10-3 and TRBJ1-2; weak D call: TRBD1 (5 bases). The ends were cut back, 10 bases at V and 4 bases at J, with 19 bases in the middle. Germline V gene data show CDR1 as ENHRY and CDR2 as SYGVKD. The CDR3 is 14 amino acids. CDR3 sequence reads: CATDKGLGPYGYTF. The CDR3, as DNA: TGTGCCACAGACAAGGGACTCGGGCCCTATGGCTACACCTTC.

The chain has TRBV30 and TRBJ2-3, with 8 bases fitting TRBD2. Germline values: CDR1 GTSNPN, CDR2 SVGIG (reference sequence). This CDR3 is built from 16 residues. The V segment lost 1 base and the J segment 6 bases; nucleotides outside the gene matches: 12. The CDR3 loop reads CAWSALDGGALDTQYF. DNA of the CDR3: TGTGCCTGGAGTGCCCTCGACGGGGGGGCGTTGGATACGCAGTATTTT.

There are a few counts of this clonotype. V is TRBV6-1 and J is TRBJ1-2; 7 nucleotides agree with TRBD1. The germline CDR1 and CDR2 sequences are MNHNS and SASEGT. V shed 8 bases, J shed 5 bases, and the junction held 5 bases outside the gene matches. This CDR3 comprises 12 residues. CDR3 in amino acids: CASGDSRYGYTF. Here the CDR3 DNA reads TGTGCCAGCGGGGACAGCCGATATGGCTACACCTTC.

The V call is TRBV12-5, the J call TRBJ1-2, with unresolved D. The germline V gene has CDR1 LGHNT and CDR2 FRNRAP. The V gene lost 4 bases and the J gene lost 4 bases, with 19 bases spanning the gap. The CDR3 consists of 16 residues. This chain's CDR3 is CASGSSPGGGSYGYTF. The CDR3 DNA sequence: TGTGCTAGTGGTTCCTCCCCGGGTGGAGGAAGCTATGGCTACACCTTC.

The chain employs TRBV12-3 or TRBV12-4 and TRBJ1-6; 7 nucleotides agree with TRBD1. The trim removed 5 bases at V and 10 bases at J, leaving 8 bases unmatched. The CDR3 is 14 residues long. CDR3 residues: CASSPRQGWSPLHF. The CDR3 nucleotides are TGTGCCAGCAGTCCCCGACAGGGATGGTCACCCCTCCACTTT.

This clonotype was observed a single time. The chain combines TRBV19 with TRBJ1-2, with D tentatively TRBD1 (5 bases). The CDR3 covers 13 residues. V lost 4 bases and J lost 10, with 16 bases in between. Looked up from germline, CDR1 is LNHDA and CDR2 is SQIVND (reference sequence). CDR3 DNA sequence: TGTGCCAGTAGTACGGGACGGAGCCCCCCCTACACCTTC. Protein product: CASSTGRSPPYTF.